The 31 T cell receptor beta chains given below trace back to one sample, sequenced in a study of blood T cells in healthy people across ages. Alongside a J-beta primer mix, a sample-barcoded 5' primer served in a second PCR lasting about 7 to 12 cycles. TCRdb called the 5' RACE reads again in MiXCR, with one record for every CDR3 protein. The table shows over 600,000 distinct CDR3 sequences, with 20% to 25% occurring only once. The material sequenced was blood. The receptors originated from a man in his 70s in good health.

This clonotype was seen only a few times. The rearrangement links TRBV9 to TRBJ2-1; D possibly matches TRBD1 or TRBD2 (5 bases each). CDR1 is SGDLS and CDR2 is YYNGEE in the germline V gene. The CDR3 has 15 residues. The ends were cut back, 3 bases at V and 3 bases at J, with 13 bases in the middle. The CDR3 reads CASSDRDGYYNEQFF. CDR3 coding DNA: TGTGCCAGCAGCGACCGGGACGGTTACTACAATGAGCAGTTCTTC.

In its sample, this clonotype was seen a few times. This chain uses TRBV5-1 with TRBJ2-1; 7 bases map to TRBD2. In germline, CDR1 is SGHRS, CDR2 YFSETQ. The CDR3 has 15 residues. V lost 2 bases to trimming and J lost 8 bases; unmatched junction nucleotides: 10. The CDR3 protein is CASSFDTGLVDEQFF. In DNA form, the CDR3 reads TGCGCCAGCAGCTTTGATACCGGACTAGTCGATGAGCAGTTCTTC.

The chain couples TRBV7-3 to TRBJ2-5, with 12 positions matching TRBD2. The DNA end is more similar to TRBJ2-1, so the J call may be wrong. CDR1 SGHTA and CDR2 FQGTGA come from the germline V gene. CDR3 size: 16 residues. The CDR3 sequence is CASSGTSGLGYNEQFF. The CDR3 DNA reads as TGTGCCAGCAGCGGGACTAGCGGGTTAGGCTACAATGAGCAGTTCTTC.

A few counts support this clonotype. V gene TRBV3-1 combines with J gene TRBJ1-2, with D perhaps matching TRBD1 (5 bases). With 3 bases removed from V and 6 bases from J, the gap between germline ends came to 8 bases. Germline V CDR1 and CDR2: LGHDT, YNNKEL (reference sequence). The CDR3 runs to 12 residues. CDR3 loop: CASSQAGHGYTF. The CDR3 region has the DNA TGTGCCAGCAGCCAGGCAGGGCATGGCTACACCTTC.

This clonotype was counted only a few times. V gene TRBV18 combines with J gene TRBJ2-7, with D perhaps matching TRBD1 or TRBD2 (5 bases each). Trimming shortened V by 0 bases and J by 3 bases, and 12 bases separated the two germline ends. Looked up from germline, CDR1 is KGHSH and CDR2 is LQKENI. The CDR3 spans 15 residues. The CDR3 is CASSPPDGAGYEQYF. CDR3 bases: TGTGCCAGCTCACCACCGGACGGGGCTGGCTACGAGCAGTACTTC.

There are a few counts of this clonotype. The chain employs TRBV3-1 and TRBJ2-1, with D perhaps matching TRBD1 (6 bases). Trimming stripped 0 bases from V and 3 bases from J, with 9 bases between. Germline loops: CDR1 LGHDT, CDR2 YNNKEL (reference sequence). The CDR3 runs 15 residues. Here the CDR3 DNA reads TGTGCCAGCAGCCAAGACAGGGGCAACTACAATGAGCAGTTCTTC. This codes for CASSQDRGNYNEQFF.

This clonotype has a count of ten or more. The chain recombines TRBV10-3 with TRBJ1-6; 7 nucleotides agree with TRBD1. The V segment lost 5 bases and the J segment 8 bases; nucleotides outside the gene matches: 6. The CDR3 runs to 14 residues. Germline V gives CDR1 ENHRY, CDR2 SYGVKD. CDR3 amino acids: CAISIDQGDSPLHF. CDR3 in DNA: TGTGCCATCAGTATTGACCAGGGGGATTCACCCCTCCACTTT.

The V call is TRBV3-1, the J call TRBJ2-5; 7 nucleotides match TRBD2. The CDR3 spans 15 residues. V trimming: 1 base; J trimming: 5 bases; junction bases outside the gene matches: 7. The germline gives CDR1 LGHDT, CDR2 YNNKEL (reference sequence). The CDR3 DNA reads as TGTGCCAGCAGCCAAGGAACGGGGGGTACGGAGACCCAGTACTTC. It translates to CASSQGTGGTETQYF.

This chain uses TRBV9 with TRBJ1-2; TRBD1 matches at 7 bases. The CDR3 is 13 amino acids. Trimming removed 0 bases from V and 5 bases from J; junction bases left unmatched: 1. Germline V gene data show CDR1 as SGDLS and CDR2 as YYNGEE. The CDR3, as DNA: TGTGCCAGCAGCGTAGGGGACAGATATGGCTACACCTTC. It specifies CASSVGDRYGYTF. The full variable domain, with the rest looked up from reference TRBV9 and TRBJ1-2, is DSGVTQTPKHLITATGQRVTLRCSPRSGDLSVYWYQQSLDQGLQFLIQYYNGEERAKGNILERFSAQQFPDLHSELNLSSLELGDSALYFCASSVGDRYGYTFGSGTRLTVV.

The rearrangement links TRBV4-1 to TRBJ1-5; 11 nucleotides match TRBD1. CDR3 length: 19 amino acids. V gave up 0 bases and J gave up 5 bases; unmatched junction bases: 12. The germline V gene encodes CDR1 MGHRA and CDR2 YSYEKL. The CDR3 is CASSQDRTGGIRDHQPQHF. DNA of the CDR3: TGCGCCAGCAGCCAAGATAGGACAGGGGGCATAAGGGATCATCAGCCCCAGCATTTT.

The V call is TRBV20-1, the J call TRBJ2-5, with a weak D call TRBD2 (6 bases). The CDR3 extends over 14 amino acids. V dropped 2 bases and J dropped 4 bases, with 14 bases sitting between them. Germline CDR1 and CDR2: DFQATT and SNEGSKA (reference sequence). The CDR3 here is CSARLTSRRETQYF. The DNA for the CDR3 is TGCAGTGCTAGACTTACTAGCAGGAGAGAGACCCAGTACTTC.

This clonotype has a handful of counts. This chain connects TRBV20-1 to TRBJ2-2; 12 nucleotides line up with TRBD2. There are 16 residues in the CDR3. Germline V gene sequence: CDR1 DFQATT, CDR2 SNEGSKA (reference sequence). The V gene end was trimmed by 1 base and the J gene end by 4 bases; junction bases not matched to a gene: 4. The CDR3 DNA reads as TGCAGTGCTAGAGGACTAGCGGGAGTCGGCACCGGGGAGCTGTTTTTT. Translating gives CSARGLAGVGTGELFF.

V is TRBV5-1 and J is TRBJ1-1, with TRBD1 identical over 7 bases. V shed 4 bases, J shed 0 bases, and the junction held 6 bases outside the gene matches. The CDR3 is made up of 15 amino acids. CDR1 and CDR2 (germline): SGHRS, YFSETQ. The CDR3 sequence: CASSPGQPMNTEAFF. CDR3 sequence (DNA): TGCGCCAGCAGCCCGGGACAGCCAATGAACACTGAAGCTTTCTTT.

This clonotype was picked up many times. The chain employs TRBV7-2 and TRBJ1-4; 8 bases line up with TRBD1. Germline V gene sequence: CDR1 SGHTA, CDR2 FQGNSA. The CDR3 extends over 15 amino acids. Trimming removed 10 bases from V and 3 bases from J; junction bases left unmatched: 10. CDR3 loop: CATCLDRGSNEKLFF. CDR3 DNA: TGTGCCACCTGCCTCGACAGGGGTTCTAATGAAAAACTGTTTTTT.

This clonotype has just a few counts. The genes are TRBV6-1 and TRBJ2-7, with D perhaps matching TRBD2 (6 bases). The V and J ends lost 1 base and 3 bases respectively, with 13 bases between them. The length of the CDR3 is 15 residues. Germline CDR1 is MNHNS and CDR2 is SASEGT. The CDR3 here is CASSEVGGGVYEQYF. The CDR3 bases are TGTGCCAGCAGTGAAGTGGGCGGAGGGGTCTACGAGCAGTACTTC.

CDR3 in amino acids: CSARVEGIYGYTF. The CDR3 region has the DNA TGCAGCGCCCGAGTGGAAGGAATCTATGGCTACACCTTC. The chain uses TRBV29-1 and TRBJ1-2; D unclear. This CDR3 spans 13 amino acids. The V end lost 7 bases, the J end lost 4 bases, and 16 bases lay between the germline ends. Looked up from germline, CDR1 is SQVTM and CDR2 is ANQGSEA.

The chain recombines TRBV20-1 with TRBJ2-1; TRBD1 matches at 9 bases. The V segment lost 4 bases and the J segment 7 bases; nucleotides outside the gene matches: 8. The CDR3 contains 14 residues. Germline values: CDR1 DFQATT, CDR2 SNEGSKA (reference sequence). The CDR3 DNA sequence: TGCAGTGCTATAGATCCGGGACAGGGAAATGAGCAGTTCTTC. Translation: CSAIDPGQGNEQFF.

This clonotype was counted ten times or more. The rearrangement joins TRBV20-1 to TRBJ1-4; D uncertain. The CDR3 is made up of 13 amino acids. Germline assignment: CDR1 DFQATT and CDR2 SNEGSKA (reference sequence). Trimming left V 6 bases short and J 1 base short, with 9 bases between. The CDR3 spells CSAGRETNEKLFF. In nucleotides, the CDR3 is TGCAGTGCCGGAAGGGAAACTAATGAAAAACTGTTTTTT.

CDR3 nucleotide sequence: TGCAGTGCTACCGACGGACAGGGGGCCTCTCCTTCCTACAATGAGCAGTTCTTC. Translation gives CSATDGQGASPSYNEQFF. The genes are TRBV20-1 and TRBJ2-1, with 11 bases identical to TRBD1. Trimming at V came to 4 bases and at J to 1 base, leaving 12 bases not matched to a gene. CDR3 length equals 18 residues. Germline V gene data show CDR1 as DFQATT and CDR2 as SNEGSKA (reference sequence).

V and J are TRBV20-1 and TRBJ2-1; TRBD2 matches 11 bases. Germline CDR1 DFQATT, CDR2 SNEGSKA (reference sequence). This CDR3 region has 17 residues. V lost 5 bases to trimming and J lost 12 bases; unmatched junction nucleotides: 21. The DNA of the CDR3 is TGCAGTGCTGCCGGGACTAGCGGAGTCCGAGGAATTTTTGGGCAGTTCTTC. Translation: CSAAGTSGVRGIFGQFF.

The table lists this clonotype with a few counts. One end of the junction does not line up with germline, which may come from a read error. The chain links TRBV7-7 to TRBJ2-3, with D hard to call. The CDR3 has 15 residues. CDR1 and CDR2 from the germline V gene are SSHAT and FNYEAQ (reference sequence). CDR3 amino acids: CASSLGTARTDTQYF. In nucleotides, the CDR3 is TGTGCTAGCAGCTTAGGTACAGCACGCACAGATACGCAGTATTTT.

The chain has TRBV27 and TRBJ1-6; possible D gene TRBD1, 6 bases. Germline V CDR1 and CDR2: MNHEY, SMNVEV (reference sequence). The length of the CDR3 is 16 residues. Trimming removed 7 bases from V and 7 bases from J, with 20 bases in between. CDR3 in amino acids: CASTNRLAGDNSPLHF. The DNA of the CDR3 is TGTGCCAGCACTAACCGACTGGCAGGGGACAATTCACCCCTCCACTTT.

Many counts were recorded for this clonotype. This sequence joins TRBV20-1 and TRBJ2-1, with D hard to call. The CDR3 runs 16 residues. Trimming pared 0 bases from V and 3 bases from J, leaving 15 bases between. Germline values: CDR1 DFQATT, CDR2 SNEGSKA (reference sequence). The CDR3 protein is CSARESSSVRYNEQFF. In DNA form, the CDR3 reads TGCAGTGCTAGAGAGTCGTCCTCGGTACGCTACAATGAGCAGTTCTTC.

This clonotype was observed many times. V is TRBV29-1 and J is TRBJ2-1; perhaps TRBD2 as D (5 bases). Trimming cost V 7 bases and J 0 bases, with 10 bases left between them. CDR1 is SQVTM and CDR2 is ANQGSEA in the germline V gene. The length of the CDR3 is 13 residues. The CDR3 sequence is CSGTGSSYNEQFF. The CDR3, as DNA: TGCAGCGGGACGGGGAGCTCCTACAATGAGCAGTTCTTC.

This clonotype has a handful of counts. The junction departs from the called germline gene at one end, perhaps through a read error. The chain recombines TRBV15 with TRBJ2-6; no firm D call. This CDR3 region has 16 residues. Germline V gene data show CDR1 as LNHNV and CDR2 as YYDKDF (reference sequence). DNA for the CDR3: TGTGCCACCAGCAGAGCTAGTGTCTCTGGGGTCAACGTCCTGACTTTC. It yields the protein CATSRASVSGVNVLTF.

V is TRBV7-9 and J is TRBJ2-7; D possibly uses TRBD1 or TRBD2 (5 bases each). With the DNA end fitting TRBJ2-1 better, the J assignment may be wrong. CDR3 length equals 16 residues. CDR1 is SEHNR and CDR2 is FQNEAQ in the germline V gene (reference sequence). CDR3 bases: TGTGCCAGCAGCTTCCTGGGGGAGTTGGAGTTCAATGAGCAGTTCTTC. Translation: CASSFLGELEFNEQFF.

This clonotype has at least ten counts. V usage is TRBV3-1 and J usage is TRBJ2-5, with 8 nucleotides matching TRBD2. The end of the DNA aligns better with TRBJ2-7, so the J call may be wrong. The CDR3 sequence is 14 residues long. In germline, CDR1 is LGHDT, CDR2 YNNKEL (reference sequence). In DNA form, the CDR3 reads TGTGCCAGCAGCCGGGCGGGAGGATCCTACGAGCAGTACTTC. Encoded protein: CASSRAGGSYEQYF.

V is TRBV3-1 and J is TRBJ2-3, with 16 positions matching TRBD2. The CDR3 loop spans 18 amino acids. The germline gives CDR1 LGHDT, CDR2 YNNKEL (reference sequence). After removal of 7 bases from V and 4 bases from J, the junction contained 11 bases not matched to a gene. The CDR3 sequence: CASNTGLAGGPAADTQYF. In DNA form, the CDR3 reads TGTGCCAGCAACACGGGACTAGCGGGAGGGCCGGCAGCAGATACGCAGTATTTT.

This clonotype was seen many times. The chain links TRBV29-1 to TRBJ2-3; D not resolved. From germline, CDR1 is SQVTM and CDR2 ANQGSEA. The CDR3 sequence is 14 residues long. V shed 0 bases and J shed 1 base, with 8 bases lying between them. The CDR3 here is CSVEDPSGTDTQYF. The CDR3 DNA sequence: TGCAGCGTTGAAGATCCGAGCGGCACAGATACGCAGTATTTT.

V gene TRBV7-9 combines with J gene TRBJ2-5; 9 bases are shared with TRBD2. The CDR3 has 14 amino acids. CDR1 and CDR2 from the germline V gene are SEHNR and FQNEAQ (reference sequence). The trim removed 2 bases at V and 5 bases at J, leaving 3 bases unmatched. CDR3 region: CASSLPSGAETQYF. The CDR3 nucleotides are TGTGCCAGCAGCTTACCTAGCGGGGCTGAGACCCAGTACTTC.

In DNA form, the CDR3 reads TGCGCCAGCAGAGATCTGCGGTATGGCTACACCTTC. It yields the protein CASRDLRYGYTF. V gene TRBV5-1 combines with J gene TRBJ1-2; D gene unclear. V lost 5 bases, J lost 5 bases, and 10 bases lay in between. CDR3 length equals 12 residues. In germline, CDR1 is SGHRS, CDR2 YFSETQ.